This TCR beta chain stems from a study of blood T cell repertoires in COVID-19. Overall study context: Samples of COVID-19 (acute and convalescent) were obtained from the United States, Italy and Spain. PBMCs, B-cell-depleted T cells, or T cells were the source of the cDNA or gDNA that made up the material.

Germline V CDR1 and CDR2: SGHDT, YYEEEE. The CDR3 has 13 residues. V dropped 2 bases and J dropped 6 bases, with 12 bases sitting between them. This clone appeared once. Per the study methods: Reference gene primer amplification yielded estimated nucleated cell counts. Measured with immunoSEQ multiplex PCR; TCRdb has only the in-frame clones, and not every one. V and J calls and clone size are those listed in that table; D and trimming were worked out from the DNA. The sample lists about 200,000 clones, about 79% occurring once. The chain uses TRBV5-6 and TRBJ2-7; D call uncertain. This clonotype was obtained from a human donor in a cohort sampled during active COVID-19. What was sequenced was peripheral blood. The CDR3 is CASSFTAAPEQYF. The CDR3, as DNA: TGTGCCAGCAGCTTTACCGCAGCGCCCGAGCAGTACTTC. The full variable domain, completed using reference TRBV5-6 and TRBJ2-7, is DAGVTQSPTHLIKTRGQQVTLRCSPKSGHDTVSWYQQALGQGPQFIFQYYEEEERQRGNFPDRFSGHQFPNYSSELNVNALLLGDSALYLCASSFTAAPEQYFGPGTRLTVT.